The T cell receptor beta chain under discussion was sequenced for a study of glioma-infiltrating T cells (TCRdb year 2016). General notes on the study: The study sequenced TCR alpha- and beta-chain repertoires from glioma tissue, from non-neoplastic brain tissue and from matched peripheral blood mononuclear cells. The paired cohort comprised three low-grade glioma patients, about eight primary glioblastoma patients and three non-glioma patients contributing non-neoplastic brain tissue. Each tissue-infiltrating repertoire was compared with the same patient's peripheral blood repertoire to measure divergence between tissue and blood T-cell populations. What the authors observed across the whole study: Small numbers underpinned the group comparisons: several glioblastoma patients, three low-grade glioma patients and three non-neoplastic patients. Very few CDR3 sequences were shared between tissue and blood, attributed to high CDR3 diversity and limited sampling. VJ-independent divergence between tissue and blood was lower than expected in non-neoplastic patients but higher than expected in all gliomas, particularly low-grade gliomas.

At the junction V is shortened by 0 bases and J by 1 base, with 10 bases in between. From cysteine to phenylalanine, the CDR3 is 15 amino acids long. The only DNA kept is the CDR3, 45 bases in frame from the first base. Taken from the germline V gene, the CDR1 and CDR2 loops are MGHRA and YSYEKL. This clonotype came up many times. Its antigen is still unknown. No much larger clone exists at a distance of one base, and base qualities are not known. TCR alpha and beta CDR3 regions were amplified with the iRepertoire nested amplicon-rescue multiplex PCR (arm-PCR) platform from RNA. The input for one-step reverse transcription and amplification was roughly 100-450 ng of either tissue mRNA or PBMC total RNA. Following bead purification, Illumina adapters were added by a secondary multiplex PCR, and the libraries were gel-purified between 200 and 400 bp. Libraries carried internal 6-nucleotide barcodes used for demultiplexing. Libraries were sequenced on an Illumina MiSeq with 2x220 or 2x250 nucleotide paired-end reads. In the original analysis: FLASH 1.2.11 was used to merge paired reads, and BWA-MEM then aligned the reads to the GRCh37 human genome before TRA and TRB reads were extracted. An IMGT-derived reference of cassette sequences and CDR3 motifs, with pseudogenes included, was used for V and J assignment. Reads were translated in three frames, and productive CDR3s were defined by a C…FGXG motif without stop codons. A clonotype was defined as a unique combination of a V-J cassette pair and a CDR3 amino acid sequence. Reads were filtered by Hamming distance, thresholded by each sample's sequence error rate in mapped regions. The public reads were reanalyzed by TCRdb: fastp trimming at Q25, MiXCR alignment, in-frame beta chains only. Every distinct CDR3 protein forms one entry, paired with its most common genes and DNA. TCRdb's processing, not the authors', yielded these V and J calls. The sample yields roughly 40,000 distinct CDR3 sequences; under 25% were counted once. In total, the top ten clones hold approximately 6.4% of the sample.

Specimen: glioma tissue, nonneoplastic brain tissue, or PBMCs (not recorded which). The rearrangement combines TRBV4-1 with TRBJ2-7; a confident D gene designation cannot be given. This TCR came from a human donor with low-grade glioma or glioblastoma, undergoing nonglioma brain surgery, or in good health (not recorded which). The CDR3 region has the sequence CASSQEGSPSYEQYF. The bases read TGCGCCAGCAGCCAAGAAGGTTCCCCTTCCTACGAGCAGTACTTC.